This entry lists 21 T cell receptor beta chains sequenced from one sample in a study of technical replicates of blood from a handful of donors. Clones were sequenced by immunoSEQ multiplex PCR, and TCRdb holds only the in-frame ones, with some missing. The table records 75,000 to 85,000 clones, more than 80% of them present only once. The sequenced sample consisted of PBMCs. These receptors were collected from a human donor in good health. Some clones in this sample may be carry-over from other donors' samples.

The CDR3 loop reads CASSKTGVNQPQHF. CDR3 coding DNA: TGTGCCAGCAGCAAAACAGGCGTAAATCAGCCCCAGCATTTT. This chain links TRBV7-2 with TRBJ1-5; possible D gene TRBD1, 5 bases. V shed 5 bases and J shed 4 bases, with 12 bases lying between them. This CDR3 region has 14 residues. The germline gives CDR1 SGHTA, CDR2 FQGNSA.

This chain joins TRBV25-1 and TRBJ1-2, with a possible D match to TRBD1 (5 bases). The length of the CDR3 is 13 residues. Germline loops: CDR1 MGHDK, CDR2 SYGVNS. The germline V and J ends were trimmed by 1 base and 10 bases, with 13 bases remaining between them. The CDR3 loop is CASSESQENDYTF. The CDR3 DNA is TGTGCCAGCAGTGAATCACAGGAAAATGACTACACCTTC.

J is TRBJ1-3 and V is TRBV6-4; unclear D gene. CDR3 length equals 13 residues. Per the germline V gene, CDR1 is MRHNA and CDR2 is SNTAGT. The V end was cut by 5 bases, the J end by 6 bases, with 11 bases between. CDR3 nucleotides: TGTGCCAGCAGTCTGGAGAGGGTAAACACCATATATTTT. Its translation is CASSLERVNTIYF.

V gene TRBV4-3 combines with J gene TRBJ1-2, with 8 bases fitting TRBD1. Germline-derived CDR1 and CDR2 are LGHNA and YSLEER. Trimming at V came to 1 base and at J to 5 bases, leaving 6 bases not matched to a gene. There are 15 residues in the CDR3. Written as DNA, the CDR3 is TGCGCCAGCAGCCAAGGGACAGGGCCGGGGTATGGCTACACCTTC. Residues: CASSQGTGPGYGYTF.

V usage is TRBV28 and J usage is TRBJ1-5, with TRBD1 identical over 8 bases. CDR3 length: 14 residues. Looked up from germline, CDR1 is MDHEN and CDR2 is SYDVKM. V dropped 5 bases and J dropped 6; count of bases not matched to a gene: 6. The CDR3 loop is CASSVDRGIQPQHF. In nucleotides, the CDR3 is TGTGCCAGCAGTGTAGACAGGGGAATTCAGCCCCAGCATTTT.

This clone has only a few counts. The chain uses TRBV19 and TRBJ1-1; TRBD1 agrees at 7 bases. The CDR3 extends over 12 amino acids. Germline CDR1 and CDR2: LNHDA and SQIVND (reference sequence). Germline trimming cut 7 bases from V and 4 bases from J; bases unmatched to any gene: 3. The CDR3, as DNA: TGTGCCAGTACCACAGGGGCCACTGAAGCTTTCTTT. Translation: CASTTGATEAFF.

This sequence joins TRBV6-5 and TRBJ2-3; 10 bases are a match to TRBD2. Germline CDR1 MNHEY, CDR2 SVGAGI. CDR3 length: 15 residues. V lost 6 bases and J lost 6; bases outside the gene matches: 9. The CDR3 here is CASSPSGGAGDTQYF. The CDR3 nucleotides are TGTGCCAGCAGCCCGAGCGGGGGGGCTGGGGATACGCAGTATTTT.

The rearrangement uses TRBV12-1 and TRBJ1-2; the tabulated D call, TRBD1, remains unverified against the DNA. TRBV12-1 is reported as a pseudogene. The CDR3 runs to 14 residues. The CDR3 DNA sequence: TGTGCCAGCAGCCATGGGGCGCCCAACTATGGCTACACCTTC. This encodes CASSHGAPNYGYTF.

The rearrangement joins TRBV11-3 to TRBJ2-1; D perhaps matches TRBD2 (6 bases). V lost 4 bases, J lost 3 bases, and 13 bases lay in between. Germline CDR1 and CDR2: SGHNT and YENEEA. The CDR3 is made up of 15 amino acids. The CDR3 sequence is CASSWGRRDYNEQFF. As DNA, the CDR3 is TGTGCCAGCAGCTGGGGACGGCGGGACTACAATGAGCAGTTCTTC.

J is TRBJ1-5 and V is TRBV20-1; D is unclear. This CDR3 has 10 amino acids. The germline V and J ends were trimmed by 5 bases and 6 bases, with 5 bases remaining between them. Germline values: CDR1 DFQATT, CDR2 SNEGSKA (reference sequence). The CDR3 DNA follows: TGCAGTGCTCCGGGTCAGCCCCAGCATTTT. Residues: CSAPGQPQHF.

The chain links TRBV9 to TRBJ2-1; 9 bases fit TRBD1. The CDR3 sequence is 17 residues long. Germline CDR1 is SGDLS and CDR2 is YYNGEE. After removal of 0 bases from V and 7 bases from J, the junction contained 11 bases not matched to a gene. CDR3 DNA: TGTGCCAGCAGCGTAGAAGCGGACAGGGGTAACTGGAATGAGCAGTTCTTC. Its translation is CASSVEADRGNWNEQFF. Full variable domain (missing parts from reference TRBV9 and TRBJ2-1): DSGVTQTPKHLITATGQRVTLRCSPRSGDLSVYWYQQSLDQGLQFLIQYYNGEERAKGNILERFSAQQFPDLHSELNLSSLELGDSALYFCASSVEADRGNWNEQFFGPGTRLTVL.

Comments on this clone: One end of the junction fails to match germline, which may point to a read error. J is TRBJ2-3 and V is TRBV30; TRBD1 aligns across 10 bases. This CDR3 is built from 15 residues. Germline CDR1 and CDR2: GTSNPN and SVGIG (reference sequence). The CDR3 loop reads CARRTGGGRADTQYF. The CDR3 nucleotides are TGTGCCCGGAGGACAGGGGGGGGGCGGGCAGATACGCAGTATTTT.

The chain links TRBV4-3 to TRBJ2-2; TRBD1 might be the D (5 bases). Per germline, CDR1 LGHNA and CDR2 YSLEER. V dropped 3 bases and J dropped 6 bases, with 20 bases sitting between them. The CDR3 runs to 17 residues. The CDR3 sequence is CASSQEKGVKVAGELFF. The CDR3 nucleotides are TGCGCCAGCAGCCAGGAGAAAGGGGTTAAAGTGGCCGGGGAGCTGTTTTTT.

The genes are TRBV6-4 and TRBJ2-1; 11 bases fit TRBD2. Unmatched junction bases numbered 2, after V lost 5 bases and J lost 5 bases. Per the germline V gene, CDR1 is MRHNA and CDR2 is SNTAGT. The CDR3 runs 14 residues. CDR3 in amino acids: CASSLAGGDNEQFF. The CDR3 nucleotides are TGTGCCAGCAGTCTAGCGGGGGGAGACAATGAGCAGTTCTTC.

The chain joins TRBV12-5 to TRBJ2-7; D perhaps matches TRBD2 (5 bases). V was pared by 4 bases and J by 12 bases, with 13 bases between. The CDR3 is made up of 11 amino acids. Germline V gene sequence: CDR1 LGHNT, CDR2 FRNRAP. This CDR3 is CASGSFSGRYF. CDR3 DNA sequence: TGTGCTAGTGGTTCCTTCAGCGGTCGGTACTTC.

V usage is TRBV12-5 and J usage is TRBJ1-4, with a weak D call TRBD1 (5 bases). V was clipped by 3 bases and J by 8 bases, with 13 bases between them. In germline, CDR1 is LGHNT, CDR2 FRNRAP. This CDR3 is 14 amino acids long. The CDR3 sequence: CASGFQGFREKLFF. In DNA, the CDR3 is TGTGCTAGTGGTTTCCAGGGTTTTCGAGAAAAACTGTTTTTT.

This clone was seen more than once but under ten times. The chain has TRBV30 and TRBJ1-1, with TRBD1 as a possible D gene (6 bases). V was trimmed by 4 bases and J by 7 bases, leaving 22 bases between them. The CDR3 sequence is 15 residues long. Looked up from germline, CDR1 is GTSNPN and CDR2 is SVGIG (reference sequence). CDR3 sequence: CAWKQTGYFSFEAFF. CDR3 DNA: TGTGCCTGGAAACAGACAGGTTATTTCTCGTTTGAAGCTTTCTTT. Full variable domain (rest looked up from reference TRBV30 and TRBJ1-1): SQTIHQWPATLVQPVGSPLSLECTVEGTSNPNLYWYRQAAGRGLQLLFYSVGIGQISSEVPQNLSASRPQDRQFILSSKKLLLSDSGFYLCAWKQTGYFSFEAFFGQGTRLTVV.

The gene calls are TRBV4-2 and TRBJ1-2; weak D call: TRBD1 (5 bases). The CDR3 totals 15 residues. V was clipped by 4 bases and J by 3 bases, with 15 bases between them. Germline V CDR1 and CDR2: LGHNA, YNFKEQ. In nucleotides, the CDR3 is TGTGCCAGCAGCCTACAGGTTGGGGGGTACTATGGCTACACCTTC. Amino acid sequence: CASSLQVGGYYGYTF.

The chain has TRBV7-8 and TRBJ2-3; 9 nucleotides agree with TRBD2. V was clipped by 8 bases and J by 10 bases; unmatched bases: 16. The CDR3 has 15 amino acids. The V gene's germline CDR1 is SGHVS and CDR2 FQNEAQ. The CDR3: CASFPSGTSPYPQYF. CDR3 DNA: TGTGCCAGCTTCCCCTCCGGGACTAGCCCCTATCCGCAGTATTTT.

The chain has TRBV5-6 and TRBJ1-6, with TRBD1 identical over 8 bases. The CDR3 is made up of 16 amino acids. Germline V gene lookup returns CDR1 SGHDT and CDR2 YYEEEE. The J segment lost 3 bases and the V segment lost 5 bases, leaving 7 bases of the junction unmatched. Here the CDR3 DNA reads TGTGCCAGCAGTTTGAGGACAGGGCTCTATAATTCACCCCTCCACTTT. The encoded protein is CASSLRTGLYNSPLHF.

The rearrangement uses TRBV29-1 and TRBJ1-2; 8 nucleotides line up with TRBD1. This CDR3 contains 15 residues. Trimming removed 3 bases from V and 2 bases from J; junction bases left unmatched: 8. Per the germline V gene, CDR1 is SQVTM and CDR2 is ANQGSEA. CDR3 nucleotides: TGCAGCGTTGATCGTATCCCAGGGGGCAACTATGGCTACACCTTC. This sequence encodes CSVDRIPGGNYGYTF.